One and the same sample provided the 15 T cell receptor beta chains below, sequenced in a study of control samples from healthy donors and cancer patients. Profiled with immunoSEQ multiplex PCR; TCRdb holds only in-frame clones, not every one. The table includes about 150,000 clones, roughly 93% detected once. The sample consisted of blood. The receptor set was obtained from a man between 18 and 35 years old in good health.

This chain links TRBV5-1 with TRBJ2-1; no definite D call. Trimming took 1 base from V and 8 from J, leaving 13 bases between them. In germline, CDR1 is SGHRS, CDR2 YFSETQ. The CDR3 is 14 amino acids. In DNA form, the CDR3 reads TGCGCCAGCAGCTTGATCGGGCCAGTCCATGAGCAGTTCTTC. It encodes CASSLIGPVHEQFF.

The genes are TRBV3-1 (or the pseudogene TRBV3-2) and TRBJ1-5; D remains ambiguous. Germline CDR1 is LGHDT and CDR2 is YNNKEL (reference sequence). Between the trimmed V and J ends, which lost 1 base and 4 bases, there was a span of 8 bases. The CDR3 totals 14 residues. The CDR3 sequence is CASSQGLRNQPQHF. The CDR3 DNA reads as TGTGCCAGCAGCCAAGGACTGAGGAATCAGCCCCAGCATTTT.

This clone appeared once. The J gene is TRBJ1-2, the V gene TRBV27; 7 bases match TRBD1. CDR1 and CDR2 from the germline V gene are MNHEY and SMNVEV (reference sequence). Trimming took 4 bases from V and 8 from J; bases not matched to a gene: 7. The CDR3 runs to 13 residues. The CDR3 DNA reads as TGTGCCAGCAGTTCGAAACAGGGGAGCGGCTACACCTTC. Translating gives CASSSKQGSGYTF.

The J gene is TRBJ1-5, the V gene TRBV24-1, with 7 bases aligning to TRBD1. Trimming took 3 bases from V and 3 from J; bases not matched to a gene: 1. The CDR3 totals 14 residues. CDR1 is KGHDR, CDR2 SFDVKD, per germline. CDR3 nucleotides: TGTGCCACCAGTGATGGACAGGTCAATCAGCCCCAGCATTTT. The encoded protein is CATSDGQVNQPQHF.

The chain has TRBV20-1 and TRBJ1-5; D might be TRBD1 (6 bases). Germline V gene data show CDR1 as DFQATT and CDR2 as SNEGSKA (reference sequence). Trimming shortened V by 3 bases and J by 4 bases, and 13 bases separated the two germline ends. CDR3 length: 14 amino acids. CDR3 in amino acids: CSASSGQMNQPQHF. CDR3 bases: TGCAGTGCTAGTAGTGGACAGATGAATCAGCCCCAGCATTTT.

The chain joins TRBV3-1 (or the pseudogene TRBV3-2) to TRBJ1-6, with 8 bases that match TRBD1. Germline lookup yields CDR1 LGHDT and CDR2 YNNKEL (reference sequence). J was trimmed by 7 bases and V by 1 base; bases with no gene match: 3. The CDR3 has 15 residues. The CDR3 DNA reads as TGTGCCAGCAGCCAAGGGGCAGGGGGCAATTCACCCCTCCACTTT. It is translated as CASSQGAGGNSPLHF.

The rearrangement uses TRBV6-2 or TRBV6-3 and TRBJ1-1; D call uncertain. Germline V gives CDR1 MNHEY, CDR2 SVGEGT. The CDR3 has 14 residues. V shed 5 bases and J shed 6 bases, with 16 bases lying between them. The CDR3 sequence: CASSNQGFQSEAFF. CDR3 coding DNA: TGTGCCAGCAGTAACCAAGGGTTTCAGTCTGAAGCTTTCTTT.

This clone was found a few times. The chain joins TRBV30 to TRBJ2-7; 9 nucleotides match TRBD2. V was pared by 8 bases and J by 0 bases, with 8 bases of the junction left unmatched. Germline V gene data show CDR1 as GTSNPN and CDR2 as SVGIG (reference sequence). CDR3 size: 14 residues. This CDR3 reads CAGLAGLRSYEQYF. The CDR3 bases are TGTGCCGGGCTAGCGGGGCTACGCTCCTACGAGCAGTACTTC.

For the CDR3, the DNA is TGTGCCAGCACCCCCCTAGAAGGGCCCGATACGCAGTATTTT. This translates into CASTPLEGPDTQYF. The chain joins TRBV28 to TRBJ2-3; unclear D gene. Germline values: CDR1 MDHEN, CDR2 SYDVKM. V was clipped by 7 bases and J by 6 bases, with 17 bases between them. This CDR3 spans 14 amino acids. The whole variable domain, remainder taken from reference TRBV28 and TRBJ2-3, is DVKVTQSSRYLVKRTGEKVFLECVQDMDHENMFWYRQDPGLGLRLIYFSYDVKMKEKGDIPEGYSVSREKKERFSLILESASTNQTSMYLCASTPLEGPDTQYFGPGTRLTVL.

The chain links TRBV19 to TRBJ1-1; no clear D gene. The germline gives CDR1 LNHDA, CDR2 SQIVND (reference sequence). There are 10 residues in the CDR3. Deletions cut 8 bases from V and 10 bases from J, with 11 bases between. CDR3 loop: CASAGSRAFF. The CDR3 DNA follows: TGTGCCAGTGCCGGGAGTCGAGCTTTCTTT. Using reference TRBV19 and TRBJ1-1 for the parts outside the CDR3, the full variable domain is DGGITQSPKYLFRKEGQNVTLSCEQNLNHDAMYWYRQDPGQGLRLIYYSQIVNDFQKGDIAEGYSVSREKKESFPLTVTSAQKNPTAFYLCASAGSRAFFGQGTRLTVV.

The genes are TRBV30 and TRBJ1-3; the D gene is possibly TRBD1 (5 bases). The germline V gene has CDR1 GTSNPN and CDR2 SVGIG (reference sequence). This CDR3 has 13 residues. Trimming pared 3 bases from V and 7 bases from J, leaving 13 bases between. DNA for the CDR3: TGTGCCTGGAGCTCAGGGAGGTCCAACACCATATATTTT. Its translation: CAWSSGRSNTIYF. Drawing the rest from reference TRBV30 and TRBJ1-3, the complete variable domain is SQTIHQWPATLVQPVGSPLSLECTVEGTSNPNLYWYRQAAGRGLQLLFYSVGIGQISSEVPQNLSASRPQDRQFILSSKKLLLSDSGFYLCAWSSGRSNTIYFGEGSWLTVV.

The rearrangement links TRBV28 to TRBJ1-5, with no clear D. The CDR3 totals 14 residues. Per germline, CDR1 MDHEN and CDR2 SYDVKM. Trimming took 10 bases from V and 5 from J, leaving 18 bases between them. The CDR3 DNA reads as TGTGCCACCGCCGGACCTTCCCGCGATCAGCCCCAGCATTTT. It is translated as CATAGPSRDQPQHF.

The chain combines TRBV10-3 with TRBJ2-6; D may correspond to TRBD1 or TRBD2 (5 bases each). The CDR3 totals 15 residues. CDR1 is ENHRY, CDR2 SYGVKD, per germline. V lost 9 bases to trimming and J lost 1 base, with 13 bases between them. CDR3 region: CAIGTERSGANVLTF. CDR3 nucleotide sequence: TGTGCCATAGGGACCGAAAGATCTGGGGCCAACGTCCTGACTTTC.

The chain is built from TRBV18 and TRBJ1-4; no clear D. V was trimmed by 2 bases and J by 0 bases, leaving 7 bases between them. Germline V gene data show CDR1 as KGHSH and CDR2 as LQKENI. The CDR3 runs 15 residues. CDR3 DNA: TGTGCCAGCTCACCAGAGGCTGCAACTAATGAAAAACTGTTTTTT. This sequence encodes CASSPEAATNEKLFF. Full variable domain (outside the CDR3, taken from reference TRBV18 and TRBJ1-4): NAGVMQNPRHLVRRRGQEARLRCSPMKGHSHVYWYRQLPEEGLKFMVYLQKENIIDESGMPKERFSAEFPKEGPSILRIQQVVRGDSAAYFCASSPEAATNEKLFFGSGTQLSVL.

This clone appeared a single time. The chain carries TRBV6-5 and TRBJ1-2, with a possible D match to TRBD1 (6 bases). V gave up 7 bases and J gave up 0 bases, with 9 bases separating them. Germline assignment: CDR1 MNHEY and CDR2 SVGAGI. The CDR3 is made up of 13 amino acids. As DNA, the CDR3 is TGTGCCAGCAAAGGGGGTGCTAACTATGGCTACACCTTC. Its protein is CASKGGANYGYTF.